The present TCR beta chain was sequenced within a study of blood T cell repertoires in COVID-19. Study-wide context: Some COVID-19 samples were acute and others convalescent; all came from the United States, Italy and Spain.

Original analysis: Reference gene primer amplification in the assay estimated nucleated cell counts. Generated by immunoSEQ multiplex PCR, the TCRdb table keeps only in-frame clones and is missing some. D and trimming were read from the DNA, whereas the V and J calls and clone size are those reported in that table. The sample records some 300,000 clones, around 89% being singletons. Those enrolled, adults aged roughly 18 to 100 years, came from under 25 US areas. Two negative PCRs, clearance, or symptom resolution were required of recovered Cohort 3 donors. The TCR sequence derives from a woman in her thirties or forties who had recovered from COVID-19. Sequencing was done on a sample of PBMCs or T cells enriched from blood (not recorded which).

CDR3 in DNA: TGTGCCAGCAGTCGAGACAGGGCCGGGGAGCTGTTTTTT. It translates to CASSRDRAGELFF. J is TRBJ2-2 and V is TRBV12-3 or TRBV12-4; the match to TRBD1 covers 7 bases. The junction had 3 bases not matched to a gene; V was cut back by 5 bases and J by 6 bases. The CDR3 has 13 residues.